These 17 T cell receptor beta chains share one sample of origin, sequenced in a study of glioma-infiltrating T cells after dendritic cell vaccination. Method: immunoSEQ multiplex PCR; TCRdb's copy keeps in-frame clones and lacks some. The table includes around 32,000 clones, 90% to 95% detected once. The specimen was blood, collected before dendritic cell vaccination. The receptors come from a human donor with glioblastoma.

This clone has a handful of counts. V gene TRBV6-5 combines with J gene TRBJ1-3; tentative D call: TRBD1 (5 bases). The CDR3 has 15 amino acids. Between the trimmed V and J ends, which lost 4 bases and 1 base, there was a span of 11 bases. The germline V gene has CDR1 MNHEY and CDR2 SVGAGI. The CDR3 DNA is TGTGCCAGCAGTTCCCTTAGGGGATCTGGAAACACCATATATTTT. Residues: CASSSLRGSGNTIYF.

The genes are TRBV9 and TRBJ2-5; D is possibly TRBD1 (6 bases). This CDR3 has 15 amino acids. Germline assignment: CDR1 SGDLS and CDR2 YYNGEE. The V gene lost 4 bases and the J gene lost 0 bases, with 13 bases spanning the gap. DNA for the CDR3: TGTGCCAGCAGCCCAGGGGACGGGTACCAAGAGACCCAGTACTTC. This codes for CASSPGDGYQETQYF.

The chain carries TRBV7-2 and TRBJ2-5; a possible D gene is TRBD1 (6 bases). The CDR3 contains 14 residues. Germline loops: CDR1 SGHTA, CDR2 FQGNSA. Trimming took 0 bases from V and 5 from J, leaving 10 bases between them. DNA for the CDR3: TGTGCCAGCAGCTTAGCGGGACAAGGGGAGACCCAGTACTTC. Translating it yields CASSLAGQGETQYF.

The gene calls are TRBV10-3 and TRBJ2-5; D is perhaps TRBD2 (5 bases). The CDR3 has 13 amino acids. CDR1 and CDR2 from the germline V gene are ENHRY and SYGVKD. V lost 10 bases and J 4 bases, leaving 16 bases between the germline ends. CDR3 region: CATGITSTETQYF. The CDR3 DNA follows: TGTGCCACCGGGATCACAAGCACAGAGACCCAGTACTTC.

The chain carries TRBV7-2 and TRBJ2-3; D might be TRBD2 (6 bases). This CDR3 has 16 amino acids. V was trimmed by 4 bases and J by 0 bases, leaving 14 bases between them. CDR1 is SGHTA and CDR2 is FQGNSA in the germline V gene. CDR3 nucleotides: TGTGCCAGCAGCTCCACCTCCCTAGCGAGCACAGATACGCAGTATTTT. This sequence encodes CASSSTSLASTDTQYF.

This clone has a single count. The chain uses TRBV5-1 and TRBJ2-3, with 10 bases aligning to TRBD2. The V segment lost 4 bases and the J segment 2 bases; nucleotides outside the gene matches: 13. Germline V CDR1 and CDR2: SGHRS, YFSETQ. The CDR3 totals 18 residues. CDR3 protein: CASSDSTVAGGYTDTQYF. The CDR3, as DNA: TGCGCCAGCAGCGATTCGACCGTAGCGGGGGGCTACACAGATACGCAGTATTTT. Drawing the rest from reference TRBV5-1 and TRBJ2-3, the complete variable domain is KAGVTQTPRYLIKTRGQQVTLSCSPISGHRSVSWYQQTPGQGLQFLFEYFSETQRNKGNFPGRFSGRQFSNSRSEMNVSTLELGDSALYLCASSDSTVAGGYTDTQYFGPGTRLTVL.

V usage is TRBV6-6 and J usage is TRBJ2-6, with 11 bases identical to TRBD1. This CDR3 is 15 amino acids long. Looked up from germline, CDR1 is MNHNY and CDR2 is SVGAGI (reference sequence). With 6 bases clipped from V and 8 bases from J, the junction kept 6 bases outside the gene matches. CDR3 residues: CASRAGTGGSNVLTF. For the CDR3, the DNA is TGTGCCAGCAGGGCCGGGACAGGGGGTTCCAACGTCCTGACTTTC.

V gene TRBV2 combines with J gene TRBJ2-5; 8 bases map to TRBD2. The CDR3 consists of 13 residues. From germline, CDR1 is SNHLY and CDR2 FYNNEI. Germline trimming cut 7 bases from V and 5 bases from J; bases unmatched to any gene: 6. CDR3 nucleotides: TGTGCCAGCACCCCGGGGGGGGTGGAGACCCAGTACTTC. Its protein is CASTPGGVETQYF.

As regards this clone: Germline is not matched at one junction end, which may reflect a read error. This specimen includes other DNA sequences encoding the same CDR3. The chain is built from TRBV19 and TRBJ1-6; 7 bases match TRBD1. From germline, CDR1 is LNHDA and CDR2 SQIVND (reference sequence). The CDR3 is 15 amino acids. The CDR3 protein is CASSFPGTVNSPLHF. CDR3 sequence (DNA): TGTGCCAGTAGTTTTCCCGGGACAGTCAATTCCCCCCTCCACTTT.

CDR3 region: CASSQVGPTIGELFF. CDR3 DNA: TGTGCCAGCAGCCAAGTTGGCCCCACTATCGGGGAGCTGTTTTTT. J is TRBJ2-2 and V is TRBV4-2; D is ambiguous. Trimming took off 1 base at V and 7 bases at J, with 13 bases between the two ends. This CDR3 region has 15 residues. Germline CDR1 and CDR2: LGHNA and YNFKEQ.

The chain joins TRBV11-1 to TRBJ1-6, with D perhaps TRBD1 (6 bases). V lost 5 bases to trimming and J lost 7 bases, with 12 bases between them. CDR1 and CDR2 from the germline V gene are SGHAT and FQDESV (reference sequence). The CDR3 has 14 residues. The CDR3 region has the DNA TGTGCCAGCAGCACCCAGGGGTTCAATTCACCCCTCCACTTT. Residues: CASSTQGFNSPLHF.

This chain joins TRBV7-6 and TRBJ2-3, with D tentatively TRBD2 (5 bases). Deletions cut 11 bases from V and 8 bases from J, with 23 bases between. The germline V gene has CDR1 SGHVS and CDR2 FNYEAQ. This CDR3 is built from 14 residues. CDR3 loop: CASTSSWDSGTQYF. CDR3 nucleotides: TGTGCCTCTACCTCTAGCTGGGATTCGGGTACGCAGTATTTT.

This chain links TRBV2 with TRBJ2-5; 7 bases line up with TRBD2. CDR1 and CDR2 (germline): SNHLY, FYNNEI. Trimming at V came to 6 bases and at J to 2 bases, leaving 9 bases not matched to a gene. CDR3 size: 15 residues. The CDR3 DNA follows: TGTGCCAGCAGCAGGGAGAGCGGGGTACAAGAGACCCAGTACTTC. Translated: CASSRESGVQETQYF.

This chain connects TRBV19 to TRBJ2-5, with D tentatively TRBD1 (5 bases). In germline, CDR1 is LNHDA, CDR2 SQIVND (reference sequence). The CDR3 covers 14 residues. V lost 3 bases to trimming and J lost 1 base, with 9 bases between them. CDR3 sequence: CASSIRVLQETQYF. DNA of the CDR3: TGTGCCAGTAGTATCAGGGTTCTCCAAGAGACCCAGTACTTC. Full variable domain (rest looked up from reference TRBV19 and TRBJ2-5): DGGITQSPKYLFRKEGQNVTLSCEQNLNHDAMYWYRQDPGQGLRLIYYSQIVNDFQKGDIAEGYSVSREKKESFPLTVTSAQKNPTAFYLCASSIRVLQETQYFGPGTRLLVL.

This chain connects TRBV2 to TRBJ2-3; 7 bases are shared with TRBD2. There are 15 residues in the CDR3. CDR1 and CDR2 (germline): SNHLY, FYNNEI. V lost 2 bases and J lost 2; bases outside the gene matches: 4. CDR3 bases: TGTGCCAGCAGTGAACAGAGCGGGGTCACAGATACGCAGTATTTT. Protein: CASSEQSGVTDTQYF.

The V and J genes are TRBV6-1 and TRBJ2-3, with TRBD2 as a possible D gene (5 bases). The CDR3 has 12 residues. The germline gives CDR1 MNHNS, CDR2 SASEGT. With 6 bases removed from V and 6 bases from J, the gap between germline ends came to 10 bases. The CDR3 region has the DNA TGTGCCAGCAGGGCTTCGGGGGATACGCAGTATTTT. Its translation is CASRASGDTQYF.

The gene calls are TRBV14 and TRBJ1-2; maybe TRBD1 (6 bases). The CDR3 runs 13 residues. Trimming stripped 2 bases from V and 5 bases from J, with 9 bases between. Germline lookup yields CDR1 SGHDN and CDR2 FVKESK. CDR3 DNA: TGTGCCAGCAGCCAACCAGGGGATTATGGCTACACCTTC. It specifies CASSQPGDYGYTF.